This T cell receptor beta chain comes out of a study of T-cell reconstitution after alpha-beta-depleted transplantation in children. General study results and limits: Several hundred expanded graft clones reportedly were the source of alpha-beta T cells about two months after transplant.

Germline loops: CDR1 SQVTM, CDR2 ANQGSEA. V lost 7 bases and J 0 bases, leaving 16 bases between the germline ends. The CDR3 extends over 15 amino acids. A TCRbeta library incorporating unique molecular identifiers was prepared. One entry per CDR3 protein, called by TCRdb with MiXCR from the PCR reads. Of fewer than 700,000 distinct CDR3 sequences listed, around 13% are singletons. This clonotype showed up just a few times. Antigen specificity is unknown. The sequences come from PBMCs, mostly from graft donor cells, collected 360 days after TCRalphabeta/CD19-depleted stem cell transplant. This TCR was recovered from a male patient aged 10-17 years who had a stem cell transplant for acute myeloid leukemia, so the T cells may come from the graft donor. V and J are TRBV29-1 and TRBJ2-1, with D maybe TRBD2 (6 bases). CDR3 bases: TGCAGCGCCGGGACTTTACTGAGCTCCTACAATGAGCAGTTCTTC. Translation gives CSAGTLLSSYNEQFF.